This T cell receptor (beta chain) stems from a study of PD-1 blockade in classical Hodgkin lymphoma. General observations from the study: Reports indicated that newly diagnosed patients had lower baseline TCR diversity than healthy donors did. The origin of the repertoire differences remains undefined, with disease activity or prior therapy as possible causes.

With respect to this clone: Its antigen is still unknown.

Time point: cycle 4 day 1 (C4D1), after 6 weeks of nivolumab. Following autologous stem cell transplantation, relapse occurred in every patient, and exposure to brentuximab vedotin varied. It was by magnetic negative selection that CD4+ T cells were purified from thawed PBMCs. V gave up 2 bases and J gave up 5 bases; unmatched junction bases: 12. Germline CDR1 reads ENHRY; CDR2 reads SYGVKD. This CDR3 is built from 16 residues. The method was immunoSEQ multiplex PCR; TCRdb's version includes in-frame clones alone and lacks a portion of them. Here the sample spans some 19,000 clones, around 75% being singletons.

The sequences come from CD4+ T cells from blood, collected before the fourth cycle of nivolumab. This TCR derives from a human donor with classical Hodgkin lymphoma. The gene calls are TRBV10-3 and TRBJ2-7, with 7 bases matching TRBD1. Written as DNA, the CDR3 is TGTGCCATCAGTGAGGCTGCAGGGGGATCGGACAACGAGCAGTACTTC. It is translated as CAISEAAGGSDNEQYF.